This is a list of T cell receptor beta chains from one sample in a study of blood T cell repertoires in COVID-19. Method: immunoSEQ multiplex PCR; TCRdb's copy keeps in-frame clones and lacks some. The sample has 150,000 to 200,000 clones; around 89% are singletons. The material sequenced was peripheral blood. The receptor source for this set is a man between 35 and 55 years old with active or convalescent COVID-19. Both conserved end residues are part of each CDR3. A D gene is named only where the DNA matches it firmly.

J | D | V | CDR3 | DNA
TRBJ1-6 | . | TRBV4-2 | CASSQGASGDSPLHF | TGTGCCAGCAGCCAGGGGGCCTCCGGCGATTCACCCCTCCACTTT
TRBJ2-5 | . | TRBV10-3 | CAIGQGETQYF | TGTGCCATCGGGCAGGGAGAGACCCAGTACTTC
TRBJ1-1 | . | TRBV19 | CASSLGRGTEAFF | TGTGCCAGTAGTCTCGGGAGGGGTACTGAAGCTTTCTTT
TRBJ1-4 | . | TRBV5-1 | CASSGTLATNEKLFF | TGCGCCAGCAGCGGGACTCTAGCAACTAATGAAAAACTGTTTTTT
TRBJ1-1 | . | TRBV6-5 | CASTAGLNTEAFF | TGTGCCAGTACAGCCGGCCTTAACACTGAAGCTTTCTTT
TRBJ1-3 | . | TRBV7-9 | CASTPISGVGNTIYF | TGTGCCAGCACCCCCATATCGGGGGTTGGAAACACCATATATTTT
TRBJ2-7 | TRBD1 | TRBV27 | CASSFIGTGSYEQYF | TGTGCCAGCAGTTTTATCGGGACAGGCTCCTACGAGCAGTACTTC
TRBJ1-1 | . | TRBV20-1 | CSVSKGAVEAFF | TGCAGTGTTAGTAAAGGGGCGGTTGAAGCTTTCTTT
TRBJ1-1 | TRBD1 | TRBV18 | CASSLTGTTSWGTEAFF | TGTGCCAGCTCACTGACAGGGACCACCTCCTGGGGTACTGAAGCTTTCTTT
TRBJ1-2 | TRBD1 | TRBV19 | CASSTRDRVSYGYTF | TGTGCCAGTAGTACCCGGGACAGGGTGTCTTATGGCTACACCTTC
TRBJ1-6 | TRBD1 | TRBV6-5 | CASSKDRESSPLHF | TGTGCCAGCAGTAAGGACAGGGAAAGTTCACCCCTCCACTTT
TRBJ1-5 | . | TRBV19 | CASREVAGQPQHF | TGTGCCAGTCGCGAAGTAGCCGGGCAGCCCCAGCATTTT
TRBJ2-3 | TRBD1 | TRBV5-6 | CASSSNRGASTDTQYF | TGTGCCAGCAGCTCGAACAGGGGGGCTAGCACAGATACGCAGTATTTT
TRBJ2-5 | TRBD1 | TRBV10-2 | CASRRDRVVETQYF | TGCGCCAGCAGGCGGGACAGGGTCGTGGAGACCCAGTACTTC
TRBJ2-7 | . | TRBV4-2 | CASSQESSPSYEQYF | TGTGCCAGCAGCCAAGAGTCTTCCCCCAGTTACGAGCAGTACTTC
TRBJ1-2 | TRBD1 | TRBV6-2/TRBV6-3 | CASSLQGNYGYTF | TGTGCCAGCAGTCTACAGGGGAACTATGGCTACACCTTC
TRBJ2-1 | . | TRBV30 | CAWSSERNEQFF | TGTGCCTGGAGCTCCGAGAGGAACGAGCAGTTCTTC
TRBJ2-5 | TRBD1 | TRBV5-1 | CASSLEGQWETQYF | TGCGCCAGCAGCTTGGAGGGACAGTGGGAGACCCAGTACTTC
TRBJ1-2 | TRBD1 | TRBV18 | CASSPSGQSNYGYTF | TGTGCCAGCTCACCCTCGGGACAGTCTAACTATGGCTACACCTTC
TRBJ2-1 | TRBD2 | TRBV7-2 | CASSLAAGGDYNEQFF | TGTGCCAGCAGCTTAGCGGCGGGGGGGGACTACAATGAGCAGTTCTTC
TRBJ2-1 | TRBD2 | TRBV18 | CASSLLAGTYNEQFF | TGTGCCAGCTCCCTTCTAGCGGGGACCTACAATGAGCAGTTCTTC
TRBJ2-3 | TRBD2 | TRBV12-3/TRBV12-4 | CASSLLADTQYF | TGTGCCAGCAGTCTACTAGCGGATACGCAGTATTTT
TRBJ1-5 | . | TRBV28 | CASSLDKGLNQPQHF | TGTGCCAGCAGTTTGGATAAGGGGCTCAATCAGCCCCAGCATTTT
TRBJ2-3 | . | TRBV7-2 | CASSRMRADTQYF | TGTGCCAGCAGCAGGATGAGGGCAGATACGCAGTATTTT
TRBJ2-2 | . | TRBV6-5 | CASRVTGNTGELFF | TGTGCCAGCAGGGTTACAGGGAACACCGGGGAGCTGTTTTTT
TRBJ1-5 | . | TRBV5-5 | CASSFGSSNQPQHF | TGTGCCAGCAGCTTCGGTTCTAGCAATCAGCCCCAGCATTTT
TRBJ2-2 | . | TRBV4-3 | CASSQESVQGTGELFF | TGCGCCAGCAGCCAAGAATCCGTACAGGGAACCGGGGAGCTGTTTTTT
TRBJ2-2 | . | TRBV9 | CASSVLVQTNTGELFF | TGTGCCAGCAGCGTATTAGTACAGACGAACACCGGGGAGCTGTTTTTT
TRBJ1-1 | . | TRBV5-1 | CASSLDGLIPKLNMNTEAFF | TGCGCCAGCAGCTTGGATGGTTTGATCCCGAAGTTAAACATGAACACTGAAGCTTTCTTT
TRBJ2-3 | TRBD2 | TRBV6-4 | CASSEGTSGGHVTDTQYF | TGTGCCAGCAGTGAAGGGACTAGCGGGGGACACGTCACAGATACGCAGTATTTT
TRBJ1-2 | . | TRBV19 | CASAGPSNYGYTF | TGTGCCAGTGCGGGGCCTTCTAACTATGGCTACACCTTC